This entry features one T cell receptor (beta chain) sequence. The template used for profiling TCR beta VDJ and CDR3 was genomic DNA. MiXCR, applied by TCRdb to the reads, yields one record per CDR3 protein. The table lists roughly 40,000 distinct CDR3 sequences, roughly 65% of them singletons, with 20% to 30% in the top ten. Germline-derived CDR1 and CDR2 are LNHNV and YYDKDF (reference sequence). Between the trimmed V and J ends, which lost 1 base and 7 bases, there was a span of 14 bases. This CDR3 contains 16 residues. The sample originates from a study of CD8+CD57+ T cells in acquired aplastic anemia.

The gene calls are TRBV15 and TRBJ1-6; D might be TRBD1 (6 bases). This sequence originates from a human donor in good health, serving as a control. Source material: sorted CD4+, CD8+, or CD8+CD57+ T cells (not recorded which) from PBMCs. CDR3 sequence (DNA): TGTGCCACCAGCAGAGCAATTGGACAGTCGAATTCACCCCTCCACTTT. Residues: CATSRAIGQSNSPLHF.